This record covers a single TCR beta chain. Sequencing relied on a cDNA template that was reverse transcribed from extracted RNA. Profiled with immunoSEQ multiplex PCR; TCRdb holds only in-frame clones, not every one. The sample yields 150,000 to 200,000 clones, about 70% seen once. The data derive from a study of CD8+ T cells in alopecia areata. Germline CDR1 and CDR2: PRHDT and FYEKMQ (reference sequence). This CDR3 contains 16 residues. J was trimmed by 0 bases and V by 5 bases; bases with no gene match: 7. The sequenced sample was CD8+ T cells sorted from blood, obtained at week 0. The TCR comes from a human donor with alopecia areata. The chain combines TRBV13 with TRBJ1-2; TRBD1 matches 9 bases. As DNA, the CDR3 is TGTGCCAGCAGCGAACGGACAGGGGACACTAACTATGGCTACACCTTC. Protein product: CASSERTGDTNYGYTF.